These T cell receptor beta chains were read from a single sample in a study of CD8 T cells in ankylosing spondylitis. TCRdb re-derived calls from the 5' RACE reads in MiXCR, one entry per CDR3 protein. The table includes 250,000 or so distinct CDR3 sequences, about 10% detected once. Sequencing was performed on blood, either unsorted or a sorted T cell fraction (not recorded which). The receptors were sampled from a male donor with ankylosing spondylitis or in good health (not recorded which). The CDR3 runs from the conserved cysteine through the conserved F or W. A D gene is named only where the DNA matches it firmly. A clone size is listed for some rows: how often the clone was seen (once, few, many), or a class if it is expanded.

CDR3 DNA: TGTGCCAGCAGCGTAGTGGCGGGGAGAGGTGCAGATACGCAGTATTTT; CDR3 protein: CASSVVAGRGADTQYF; J gene: TRBJ2-3; D gene: -; V gene: TRBV9; clone size: many
CDR3 DNA: TGCAGCGTAAGTCGGACTGAAGCTTTCTTT; CDR3 protein: CSVSRTEAFF; J gene: TRBJ1-1; D gene: -; V gene: TRBV29-1; clone size: few
CDR3 DNA: TGCAGTGCTAGACCAACAGGGGGGGATTTCTACGAGCAGTACTTC; CDR3 protein: CSARPTGGDFYEQYF; J gene: TRBJ2-7; D gene: -; V gene: TRBV20-1; clone size: few
CDR3 DNA: TGTGCCAGCAGCGTTCGCCAGGGGGAGTTCTATGGCTACACCTTC; CDR3 protein: CASSVRQGEFYGYTF; J gene: TRBJ1-2; D gene: TRBD1; V gene: TRBV3-1; clone size: -
CDR3 DNA: TGTGCCAGCAGCTTGTATTTTAGCTACGAGCAGTACTTC; CDR3 protein: CASSLYFSYEQYF; J gene: TRBJ2-7; D gene: -; V gene: TRBV5-5; clone size: many
CDR3 DNA: TGCGCCAGCAGCGTAGCCGGCTCTGGGGCCAACGTCCTGACTTTC; CDR3 protein: CASSVAGSGANVLTF; J gene: TRBJ2-6; D gene: -; V gene: TRBV5-1; clone size: -
CDR3 DNA: TGCAGCGTGCAGGCCTCCTACGAGCAGTACTTC; CDR3 protein: CSVQASYEQYF; J gene: TRBJ2-7; D gene: -; V gene: TRBV29-1; clone size: many
CDR3 DNA: TGTGCCAGCATTAGAGATGGGCAATCCCTGACTGAAGCTTTCTTT; CDR3 protein: CASIRDGQSLTEAFF; J gene: TRBJ1-1; D gene: -; V gene: TRBV2; clone size: few
CDR3 DNA: TGTGCCAGCAGCCAATGGGTTGCGGGACCCTCTAATCAGCCCCAGCATTTT; CDR3 protein: CASSQWVAGPSNQPQHF; J gene: TRBJ1-5; D gene: -; V gene: TRBV16; clone size: -
CDR3 DNA: TGCGCCACCAGGTTAGGCACAGATACGCAGTATTTT; CDR3 protein: CATRLGTDTQYF; J gene: TRBJ2-3; D gene: -; V gene: TRBV5-1; clone size: many
CDR3 DNA: TGTGCCTCCACTCAAGAGACCGGGGAGCTGTTTTTT; CDR3 protein: CASTQETGELFF; J gene: TRBJ2-2; D gene: -; V gene: TRBV24-1; clone size: -
CDR3 DNA: TGTGCCAGCAGCTTAGTAGGGCCCATGCCCGGGGAGCTGTTTTTT; CDR3 protein: CASSLVGPMPGELFF; J gene: TRBJ2-2; D gene: -; V gene: TRBV7-8; clone size: few
CDR3 DNA: TGCGCCAGCAGCTACGATCCGTACCAAGAGACCCAGTACTTC; CDR3 protein: CASSYDPYQETQYF; J gene: TRBJ2-5; D gene: -; V gene: TRBV4-1; clone size: -
CDR3 DNA: TGTGCCAGCAGCTTTACAGGGAGCTCCTACAATGAGCAGTTCTTC; CDR3 protein: CASSFTGSSYNEQFF; J gene: TRBJ2-1; D gene: -; V gene: TRBV7-9; clone size: -